These T cell receptor beta chains were read from a single sample in a study of shared clonotypes between healthy human individuals. Here immunoSEQ multiplex PCR was the method, and the copy in TCRdb shows in-frame clones only, minus some. The sample yields hundreds of thousands of clones, around two thirds seen once. The sample taken for sequencing was memory CD4+ T cells sorted from blood. These receptors all come from a woman aged 25-40 years in good health. CDR3s include the opening cysteine and the closing phenylalanine or tryptophan. A D gene is named only where the DNA matches it firmly. Only some rows state a clone size, as once, few, many or a class for expanded clones.

d_call: TRBD1; clone_size: NA; cdr3_length: 12; v_call: TRBV6-5; j_call: TRBJ1-1; cdr3_nt: TGTGCCAGCAGTTTCGGGACAGGGGACGCTTTCTTT; cdr3_aa: CASSFGTGDAFF
d_call: NA; clone_size: NA; cdr3_length: 13; v_call: TRBV2; j_call: TRBJ2-5; cdr3_nt: TGTGCCAGCATACGGGTCTCTCTAGAGACCCAGTACTTC; cdr3_aa: CASIRVSLETQYF
d_call: TRBD2; clone_size: few; cdr3_length: 19; v_call: TRBV5-8; j_call: TRBJ2-1; cdr3_nt: TGTGCCAGCAGCTTGGCCTCACTAGCGGGACCAAGCTCCTACAATGAGCAGTTCTTC; cdr3_aa: CASSLASLAGPSSYNEQFF
d_call: NA; clone_size: NA; cdr3_length: 16; v_call: TRBV28; j_call: TRBJ1-1; cdr3_nt: TGTGCCAGCAGTTTATTCGCAAATGTGGTTGGGACTGAAGCTTTCTTT; cdr3_aa: CASSLFANVVGTEAFF
d_call: NA; clone_size: NA; cdr3_length: 13; v_call: TRBV6-1; j_call: TRBJ1-5; cdr3_nt: TGTGCCAGCAGGGGATTTGGAAAGCAGCCCCAGCATTTT; cdr3_aa: CASRGFGKQPQHF
d_call: NA; clone_size: once; cdr3_length: 15; v_call: TRBV4-2; j_call: TRBJ1-2; cdr3_nt: TGTGCCAGCAGCCAAGATGGGCAGGGTGACTATGGCTACACCTTC; cdr3_aa: CASSQDGQGDYGYTF
d_call: NA; clone_size: NA; cdr3_length: 14; v_call: TRBV7-2; j_call: TRBJ2-7; cdr3_nt: TGTGCCAGCAGCAAGGGACGGGACTTCTACGAGCAGTACTTC; cdr3_aa: CASSKGRDFYEQYF
d_call: TRBD2; clone_size: NA; cdr3_length: 13; v_call: TRBV2; j_call: TRBJ2-7; cdr3_nt: TGTGCCAGCAGCGGGACTACCCTCTACGAGCAGTACTTC; cdr3_aa: CASSGTTLYEQYF
d_call: NA; clone_size: NA; cdr3_length: 13; v_call: TRBV19; j_call: TRBJ2-7; cdr3_nt: TGTGCCAGTGGGAATCTAGGATCCTACGAGCAGTACTTC; cdr3_aa: CASGNLGSYEQYF
d_call: TRBD1; clone_size: NA; cdr3_length: 15; v_call: TRBV7-9; j_call: TRBJ2-5; cdr3_nt: TGTGCCAGCAGCTTAGAGGGCCTCAGGGGGGAGACCCAGTACTTC; cdr3_aa: CASSLEGLRGETQYF
d_call: TRBD2; clone_size: NA; cdr3_length: 19; v_call: TRBV19; j_call: TRBJ2-7; cdr3_nt: TGTGCCAGTAGTATAGGTAACAGGCTAGCGGGAGTGCCCTCGGACGAGCAGTACTTC; cdr3_aa: CASSIGNRLAGVPSDEQYF
d_call: NA; clone_size: NA; cdr3_length: 11; v_call: TRBV5-5; j_call: TRBJ2-5; cdr3_nt: TGTGCCAGCAGGGCCCAAGAGACCCAGTACTTC; cdr3_aa: CASRAQETQYF
d_call: TRBD1; clone_size: NA; cdr3_length: 14; v_call: TRBV6-4; j_call: TRBJ1-1; cdr3_nt: TGTGCCAGCAGTGGGATGGACAGGGTAGGGGAAGCTTTCTTT; cdr3_aa: CASSGMDRVGEAFF
d_call: TRBD2; clone_size: NA; cdr3_length: 19; v_call: TRBV27; j_call: TRBJ2-7; cdr3_nt: TGTGCCAGCAGTTTAGTAAGTCATCCGCGGGAGGGCCTTTACTACGAGCAGTACTTC; cdr3_aa: CASSLVSHPREGLYYEQYF
d_call: TRBD2; clone_size: few; cdr3_length: 15; v_call: TRBV7-6; j_call: TRBJ2-5; cdr3_nt: TGTGCCAGCAGCCCTGGACTAGCGGGAAAGGAGACCCAGTACTTC; cdr3_aa: CASSPGLAGKETQYF
d_call: NA; clone_size: NA; cdr3_length: 14; v_call: TRBV7-2; j_call: TRBJ1-5; cdr3_nt: TGTGCCAGCAAAGCTTCTGGGGTAAATCAGCCCCAGCATTTT; cdr3_aa: CASKASGVNQPQHF
d_call: NA; clone_size: NA; cdr3_length: 11; v_call: TRBV29-1; j_call: TRBJ1-1; cdr3_nt: TGCAGCGGAACAATGAACACTGAAGCTTTCTTT; cdr3_aa: CSGTMNTEAFF
d_call: TRBD2; clone_size: NA; cdr3_length: 18; v_call: TRBV11-3; j_call: TRBJ2-4; cdr3_nt: TGTGCCAGCAGCTTCCCCTTAGCGGGAATCGTGTGGGGAAACATTCAGTACTTC; cdr3_aa: CASSFPLAGIVWGNIQYF
d_call: NA; clone_size: NA; cdr3_length: 14; v_call: TRBV27; j_call: TRBJ2-7; cdr3_nt: TGTGCCAGCAGTTCAGGATCCAGGGCCTACGAGCAGTACTTC; cdr3_aa: CASSSGSRAYEQYF
d_call: NA; clone_size: few; cdr3_length: 15; v_call: TRBV6-1; j_call: TRBJ2-7; cdr3_nt: TGTGCCAGCGGGGAGAAGCGAACAGCTTCCTACGAGCAGTACTTC; cdr3_aa: CASGEKRTASYEQYF
d_call: NA; clone_size: NA; cdr3_length: 15; v_call: TRBV10-1; j_call: TRBJ1-1; cdr3_nt: TGCGCCAGCAGTGAGTCGTGGAGGGGACCCACTGAAGCTTTCTTT; cdr3_aa: CASSESWRGPTEAFF
d_call: TRBD1; clone_size: few; cdr3_length: 15; v_call: TRBV28; j_call: TRBJ1-5; cdr3_nt: TGTGCCAGCAGTTGGGCCCGGGACAGCCCAGGGGCCCAGCATTTT; cdr3_aa: CASSWARDSPGAQHF
d_call: NA; clone_size: NA; cdr3_length: 14; v_call: TRBV19; j_call: TRBJ2-6; cdr3_nt: TGTGCCAGTAGAGGCACCTCTGGGGCCAACGTCCTGACTTTC; cdr3_aa: CASRGTSGANVLTF
d_call: TRBD1; clone_size: few; cdr3_length: 13; v_call: TRBV29-1; j_call: TRBJ1-1; cdr3_nt: TGCAGCCCGCAGACAGGGGACGGCACTGAAGCTTTCTTT; cdr3_aa: CSPQTGDGTEAFF
d_call: TRBD1; clone_size: NA; cdr3_length: 13; v_call: TRBV29-1; j_call: TRBJ1-1; cdr3_nt: TGCAGCGTTGAATCGGTTCAGGGGGCTGAAGCTTTCTTT; cdr3_aa: CSVESVQGAEAFF
d_call: NA; clone_size: NA; cdr3_length: 14; v_call: TRBV7-3; j_call: TRBJ2-2; cdr3_nt: TGTGCCAGCAGCTTAACGTTAGCCACCGGGGAGCTGTTTTTT; cdr3_aa: CASSLTLATGELFF
d_call: TRBD2; clone_size: NA; cdr3_length: 17; v_call: TRBV4-1; j_call: TRBJ2-2; cdr3_nt: TGCGCCAGCAGCCAAGGACTAGCGGGAGGGTACACCGGGGAGCTGTTTTTT; cdr3_aa: CASSQGLAGGYTGELFF
d_call: NA; clone_size: NA; cdr3_length: 18; v_call: TRBV28; j_call: TRBJ2-1; cdr3_nt: TGTGCCAGCAGTTTGGGTCTCCAACCCGTTGGGGGATGGAATGAGCAGTTCTTC; cdr3_aa: CASSLGLQPVGGWNEQFF
d_call: NA; clone_size: NA; cdr3_length: 10; v_call: TRBV20-1; j_call: TRBJ2-1; cdr3_nt: TGCAGTGCCCGAATCGGCGTGCAGTTCTTC; cdr3_aa: CSARIGVQFF
d_call: NA; clone_size: NA; cdr3_length: 15; v_call: TRBV2; j_call: TRBJ1-1; cdr3_nt: TGTGCCAGCAGAGCTAGACAGATTTTGAACACTGAAGCTTTCTTT; cdr3_aa: CASRARQILNTEAFF
d_call: NA; clone_size: NA; cdr3_length: 16; v_call: TRBV28; j_call: TRBJ2-3; cdr3_nt: TGTGCCAGCAGCCCATCCCGGGGACATTACACAGATACGCAGTATTTT; cdr3_aa: CASSPSRGHYTDTQYF
d_call: TRBD2; clone_size: NA; cdr3_length: 17; v_call: TRBV28; j_call: TRBJ2-1; cdr3_nt: TGTGCCAGCAGTTTTTTGGCTAGCGGGAGGGCCACTAATGAGCAGTTCTTC; cdr3_aa: CASSFLASGRATNEQFF
d_call: NA; clone_size: NA; cdr3_length: 11; v_call: TRBV6-6; j_call: TRBJ2-1; cdr3_nt: TGTGCCAGCAGTTACTCCCGTGAGCAGTTCTTC; cdr3_aa: CASSYSREQFF
d_call: NA; clone_size: NA; cdr3_length: 12; v_call: TRBV27; j_call: TRBJ1-1; cdr3_nt: TGTGCCAGCAGCCTGCTAAGGTCTGAGGCTTTCTTT; cdr3_aa: CASSLLRSEAFF
d_call: NA; clone_size: NA; cdr3_length: 11; v_call: TRBV11-2; j_call: TRBJ2-1; cdr3_nt: TGTGCCAGCAGCTTGAATAATGAGCAGTTCTTC; cdr3_aa: CASSLNNEQFF
d_call: TRBD1; clone_size: NA; cdr3_length: 12; v_call: TRBV6-1; j_call: TRBJ1-1; cdr3_nt: TGTGCCAGCGGAAGACAGGGTTCTGAAGCTTTCTTT; cdr3_aa: CASGRQGSEAFF
d_call: NA; clone_size: NA; cdr3_length: 16; v_call: TRBV5-1; j_call: TRBJ2-5; cdr3_nt: TGCGCCAGCAGCTTCCGGGACTCATCACGCCAAGAGACCCAGTACTTC; cdr3_aa: CASSFRDSSRQETQYF
d_call: TRBD1; clone_size: NA; cdr3_length: 18; v_call: TRBV7-8; j_call: TRBJ2-1; cdr3_nt: TGTGCCAGCAGCCCTACTCCCCCCGGGACAGGGGGCTACAATGAGCAGTTCTTC; cdr3_aa: CASSPTPPGTGGYNEQFF
d_call: NA; clone_size: NA; cdr3_length: 11; v_call: TRBV20-1; j_call: TRBJ2-5; cdr3_nt: TGCAGTGGCGGGAACGAAGAGACCCAGTACTTC; cdr3_aa: CSGGNEETQYF
d_call: TRBD2; clone_size: few; cdr3_length: 16; v_call: TRBV5-1; j_call: TRBJ2-3; cdr3_nt: TGCGCCAGCAGCTTGGGACTAGCGGGAGGGACAGATACGCAGTATTTT; cdr3_aa: CASSLGLAGGTDTQYF
d_call: NA; clone_size: NA; cdr3_length: 15; v_call: TRBV11-2; j_call: TRBJ2-2; cdr3_nt: TGTGCCAGCAGCTTTTCAGGGGAGTGGACCGGGGAGCTGTTTTTT; cdr3_aa: CASSFSGEWTGELFF
d_call: NA; clone_size: NA; cdr3_length: 16; v_call: TRBV28; j_call: TRBJ1-4; cdr3_nt: TGTGCCAGCAGACCACCGTTCAGGGGATTTAATGAAAAACTGTTTTTT; cdr3_aa: CASRPPFRGFNEKLFF
d_call: NA; clone_size: NA; cdr3_length: 14; v_call: TRBV5-4; j_call: TRBJ1-1; cdr3_nt: TGTGCCAGCAGCTTATGGGCAGGGGACACTGAAGCTTTCTTT; cdr3_aa: CASSLWAGDTEAFF
d_call: TRBD1; clone_size: NA; cdr3_length: 15; v_call: TRBV6-1; j_call: TRBJ1-5; cdr3_nt: TGTGCCAGCAGCTGGGACAGGGAAAGCAATCAGCCCCAGCATTTT; cdr3_aa: CASSWDRESNQPQHF
d_call: TRBD2; clone_size: NA; cdr3_length: 17; v_call: TRBV7-9; j_call: TRBJ2-7; cdr3_nt: TGTGCCAGCAGCTCCCCCTTAAGCGGGAGCGAGAGAGGGGAGCAGTACTTC; cdr3_aa: CASSSPLSGSERGEQYF
d_call: NA; clone_size: NA; cdr3_length: 13; v_call: TRBV7-3; j_call: TRBJ2-2; cdr3_nt: TGTGCCAGCAGCTCCTCTAGAACCGGGGAGCTGTTTTTT; cdr3_aa: CASSSSRTGELFF
d_call: TRBD1; clone_size: NA; cdr3_length: 14; v_call: TRBV11-1; j_call: TRBJ1-1; cdr3_nt: TGTGCCAGCAGGAAGGGGACAGGGGGCACTGAAGCTTTCTTT; cdr3_aa: CASRKGTGGTEAFF
d_call: TRBD1; clone_size: NA; cdr3_length: 19; v_call: TRBV28; j_call: TRBJ2-6; cdr3_nt: TGTGCCACCCTCCAAGAGGGAGTTAGGGGGCAATGGGGGGCCAACGTCCTGACTTTC; cdr3_aa: CATLQEGVRGQWGANVLTF
d_call: TRBD1; clone_size: NA; cdr3_length: 15; v_call: TRBV18; j_call: TRBJ1-4; cdr3_nt: TGTGCCAGCTCACACGGGACAGGGAGAGATGAAAAACTGTTTTTT; cdr3_aa: CASSHGTGRDEKLFF
d_call: NA; clone_size: few; cdr3_length: 16; v_call: TRBV4-1; j_call: TRBJ2-2; cdr3_nt: TGCGCCAGCAGCCTAAACGGCGGGACGAACACCGGGGAGCTGTTTTTT; cdr3_aa: CASSLNGGTNTGELFF
d_call: TRBD1; clone_size: NA; cdr3_length: 16; v_call: TRBV30; j_call: TRBJ2-7; cdr3_nt: TGTGCCTGGAGCAGACAGGGGACCCGGACCTACTACGAGCAGTACTTC; cdr3_aa: CAWSRQGTRTYYEQYF
d_call: NA; clone_size: NA; cdr3_length: 17; v_call: TRBV15; j_call: TRBJ1-5; cdr3_nt: TGTGCCACCAGCAGAGATAAAGGGTTGGGCAGCAATCAGCCCCAGCATTTT; cdr3_aa: CATSRDKGLGSNQPQHF
d_call: TRBD2; clone_size: NA; cdr3_length: 14; v_call: TRBV6-1; j_call: TRBJ2-3; cdr3_nt: TGTGCCAGCAGAGGCGGGGGGCCCACAGATACGCAGTATTTT; cdr3_aa: CASRGGGPTDTQYF
d_call: TRBD2; clone_size: NA; cdr3_length: 16; v_call: TRBV11-3; j_call: TRBJ2-2; cdr3_nt: TGTGCCAGCAGCTTGTCTAGCGGGCGAAACACCGGGGAGCTGTTTTTT; cdr3_aa: CASSLSSGRNTGELFF
d_call: NA; clone_size: many; cdr3_length: 16; v_call: TRBV28; j_call: TRBJ1-6; cdr3_nt: TGTGCCAGCAGTCCCAAGACCGGATACCGTCGATCACCCCTCCACTTT; cdr3_aa: CASSPKTGYRRSPLHF
d_call: TRBD2; clone_size: NA; cdr3_length: 15; v_call: TRBV9; j_call: TRBJ2-1; cdr3_nt: TGTGCCAGCAGCGCCGGGACTAGCCCCATCAATGAGCAGTTCTTC; cdr3_aa: CASSAGTSPINEQFF
d_call: NA; clone_size: once; cdr3_length: 14; v_call: TRBV2; j_call: TRBJ2-7; cdr3_nt: TGTGCCAGCCCCCCCCTTGGGGGAGCGATGGAGCAGTACTTC; cdr3_aa: CASPPLGGAMEQYF
d_call: NA; clone_size: NA; cdr3_length: 11; v_call: TRBV2; j_call: TRBJ2-7; cdr3_nt: TGTGCCAGCAGTGTCCATTATGAGCAGTACTTC; cdr3_aa: CASSVHYEQYF